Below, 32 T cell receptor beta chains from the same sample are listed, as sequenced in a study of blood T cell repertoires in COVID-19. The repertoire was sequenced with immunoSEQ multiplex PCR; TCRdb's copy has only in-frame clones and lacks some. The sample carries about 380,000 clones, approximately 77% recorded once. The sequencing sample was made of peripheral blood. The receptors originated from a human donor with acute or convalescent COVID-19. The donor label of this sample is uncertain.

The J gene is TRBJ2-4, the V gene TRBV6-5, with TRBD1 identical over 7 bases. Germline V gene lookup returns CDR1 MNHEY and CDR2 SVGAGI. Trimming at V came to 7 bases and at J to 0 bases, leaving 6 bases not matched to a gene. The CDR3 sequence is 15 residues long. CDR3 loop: CASTGTALAKNIQYF. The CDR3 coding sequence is TGTGCCAGCACCGGGACAGCCCTAGCCAAAAACATTCAGTACTTC.

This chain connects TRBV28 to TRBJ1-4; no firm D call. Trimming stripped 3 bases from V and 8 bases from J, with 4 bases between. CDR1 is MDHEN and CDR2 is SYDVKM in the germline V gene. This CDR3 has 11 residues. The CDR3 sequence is CASSFREKLFF. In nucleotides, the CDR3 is TGTGCCAGCAGTTTCAGGGAAAAACTGTTTTTT.

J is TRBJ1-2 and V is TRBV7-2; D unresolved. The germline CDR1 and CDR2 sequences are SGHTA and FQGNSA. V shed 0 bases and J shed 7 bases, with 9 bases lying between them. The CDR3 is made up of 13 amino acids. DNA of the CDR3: TGTGCCAGCAGCTTAGCAGCATACGGTGGCTACACCTTC. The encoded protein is CASSLAAYGGYTF.

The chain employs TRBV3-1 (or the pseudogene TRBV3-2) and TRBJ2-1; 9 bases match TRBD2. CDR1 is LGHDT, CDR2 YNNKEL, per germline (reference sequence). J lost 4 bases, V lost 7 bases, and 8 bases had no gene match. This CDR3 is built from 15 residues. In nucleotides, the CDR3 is TGTGCCAGCACCCCCGCTAGCGGGGCTTACAATGAGCAGTTCTTC. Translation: CASTPASGAYNEQFF.

CDR3 nucleotide sequence: TGTGCCAGCAGCGCAAGACAGGGGGCCGAAGCTTTCTTT. The encoded protein is CASSARQGAEAFF. The V call is TRBV7-9, the J call TRBJ1-1; TRBD1 matches at 10 bases. The CDR3 runs to 13 residues. J lost 8 bases, V lost 5 bases, and 5 bases had no gene match. Germline V CDR1 and CDR2: SEHNR, FQNEAQ (reference sequence).

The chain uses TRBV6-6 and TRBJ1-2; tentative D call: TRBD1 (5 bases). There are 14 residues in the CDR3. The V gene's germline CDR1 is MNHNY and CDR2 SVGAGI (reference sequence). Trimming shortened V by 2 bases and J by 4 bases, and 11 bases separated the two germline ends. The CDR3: CASSYESGGYGYTF. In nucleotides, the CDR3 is TGTGCCAGCAGTTACGAGTCGGGGGGCTATGGCTACACCTTC.

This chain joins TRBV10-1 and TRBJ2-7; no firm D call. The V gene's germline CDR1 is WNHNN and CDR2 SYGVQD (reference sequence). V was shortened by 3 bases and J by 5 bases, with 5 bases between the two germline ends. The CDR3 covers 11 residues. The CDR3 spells CASSDANEQYF. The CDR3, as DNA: TGCGCCAGCAGTGATGCTAACGAGCAGTACTTC.

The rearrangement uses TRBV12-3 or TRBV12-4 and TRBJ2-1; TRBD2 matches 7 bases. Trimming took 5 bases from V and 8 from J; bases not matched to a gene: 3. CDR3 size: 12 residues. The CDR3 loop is CASSRGGYEQFF. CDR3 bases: TGTGCCAGCAGTCGCGGGGGTTATGAGCAGTTCTTC.

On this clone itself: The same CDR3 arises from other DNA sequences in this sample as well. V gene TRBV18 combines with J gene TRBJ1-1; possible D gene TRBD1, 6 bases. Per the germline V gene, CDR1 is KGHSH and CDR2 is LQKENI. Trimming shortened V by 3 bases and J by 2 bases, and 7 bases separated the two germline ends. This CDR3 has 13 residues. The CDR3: CASSPGQNTEAFF. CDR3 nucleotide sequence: TGTGCCAGCTCACCGGGACAAAACACTGAAGCTTTCTTT.

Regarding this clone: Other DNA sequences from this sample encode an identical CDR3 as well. CDR3: CATSRGLAGGPTGELFF. In DNA, the CDR3 is TGTGCCACCAGCAGAGGACTAGCGGGGGGGCCCACCGGGGAGCTGTTTTTT. The rearrangement links TRBV15 to TRBJ2-2; 14 bases are shared with TRBD2. After removal of 1 base from V and 4 bases from J, the junction contained 2 bases not matched to a gene. In germline, CDR1 is LNHNV, CDR2 YYDKDF (reference sequence). The CDR3 totals 17 residues.

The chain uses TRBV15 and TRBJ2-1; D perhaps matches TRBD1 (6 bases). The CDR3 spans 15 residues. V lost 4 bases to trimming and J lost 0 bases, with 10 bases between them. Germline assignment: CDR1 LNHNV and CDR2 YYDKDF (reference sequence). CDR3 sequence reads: CATSKGVGSYNEQFF. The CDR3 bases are TGTGCCACCAGCAAGGGGGTGGGCTCCTACAATGAGCAGTTCTTC.

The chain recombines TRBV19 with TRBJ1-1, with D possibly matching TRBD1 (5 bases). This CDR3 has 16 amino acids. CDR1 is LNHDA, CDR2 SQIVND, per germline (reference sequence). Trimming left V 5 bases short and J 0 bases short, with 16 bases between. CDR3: CASSQGVGYMNTEAFF. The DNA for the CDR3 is TGTGCCAGTAGTCAAGGGGTAGGGTACATGAACACTGAAGCTTTCTTT.

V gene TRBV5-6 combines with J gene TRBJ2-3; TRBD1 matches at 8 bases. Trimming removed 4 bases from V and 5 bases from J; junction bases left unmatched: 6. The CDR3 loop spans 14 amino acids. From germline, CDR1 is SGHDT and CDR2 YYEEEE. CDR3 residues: CASSPGQGLDTQYF. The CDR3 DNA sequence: TGTGCCAGCAGCCCTGGACAGGGCTTAGATACGCAGTATTTT. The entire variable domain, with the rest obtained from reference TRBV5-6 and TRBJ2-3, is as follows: DAGVTQSPTHLIKTRGQQVTLRCSPKSGHDTVSWYQQALGQGPQFIFQYYEEEERQRGNFPDRFSGHQFPNYSSELNVNALLLGDSALYLCASSPGQGLDTQYFGPGTRLTVL.

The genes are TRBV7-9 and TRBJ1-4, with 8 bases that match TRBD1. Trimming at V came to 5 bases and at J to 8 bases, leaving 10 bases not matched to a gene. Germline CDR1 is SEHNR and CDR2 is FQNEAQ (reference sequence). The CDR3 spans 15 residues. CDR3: CASSPGTGLKEKLFF. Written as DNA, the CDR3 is TGTGCCAGCAGCCCCGGGACAGGTTTGAAAGAAAAACTGTTTTTT.

CDR3 nucleotide sequence: TGTGCCAGCAGCGCGGACAGCCCCGGTGGCTACACCTTC. Its protein is CASSADSPGGYTF. The rearrangement joins TRBV7-9 to TRBJ1-2; D perhaps matches TRBD1 (6 bases). Trimming removed 5 bases from V and 7 bases from J, with 14 bases in between. The germline V gene has CDR1 SEHNR and CDR2 FQNEAQ (reference sequence). The CDR3 spans 13 residues. Filled out from reference TRBV7-9 and TRBJ1-2, the complete variable domain reads DTGVSQNPRHKITKRGQNVTFRCDPISEHNRLYWYRQTLGQGPEFLTYFQNEAQLEKSRLLSDRFSAERPKGSFSTLEIQRTEQGDSAMYLCASSADSPGGYTFGSGTRLTVV.

CDR3 sequence (DNA): TGTGCCAGCAGCCGGGGACTAGCGCGCTACAATGAGCAGTTCTTC. Its protein is CASSRGLARYNEQFF. This chain connects TRBV27 to TRBJ2-1, with 10 bases aligning to TRBD2. V gave up 6 bases and J gave up 3 bases; unmatched junction bases: 5. Germline assignment: CDR1 MNHEY and CDR2 SMNVEV (reference sequence). The CDR3 totals 15 residues.

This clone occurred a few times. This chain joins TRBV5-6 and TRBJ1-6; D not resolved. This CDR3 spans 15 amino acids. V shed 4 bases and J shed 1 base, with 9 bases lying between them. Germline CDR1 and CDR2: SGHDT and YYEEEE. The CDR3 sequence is CASSLERSYNSPLHF. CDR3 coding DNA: TGTGCCAGCAGCCTGGAGCGATCCTATAATTCACCCCTCCACTTT.

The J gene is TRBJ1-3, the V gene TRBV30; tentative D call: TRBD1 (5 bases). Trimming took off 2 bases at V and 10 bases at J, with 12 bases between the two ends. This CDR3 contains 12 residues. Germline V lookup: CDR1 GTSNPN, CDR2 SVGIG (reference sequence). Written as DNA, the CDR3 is TGTGCCTGGAGTCCCCAGGGTGCGACCATATATTTT. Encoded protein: CAWSPQGATIYF.

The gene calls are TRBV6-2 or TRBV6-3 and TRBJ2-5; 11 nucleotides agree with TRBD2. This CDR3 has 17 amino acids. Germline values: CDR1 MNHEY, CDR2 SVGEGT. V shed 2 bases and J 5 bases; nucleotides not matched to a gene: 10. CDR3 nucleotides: TGTGCCAGCAGTTACGGCCTACTAGCGGGGGTGGTTGAGACCCAGTACTTC. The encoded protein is CASSYGLLAGVVETQYF.

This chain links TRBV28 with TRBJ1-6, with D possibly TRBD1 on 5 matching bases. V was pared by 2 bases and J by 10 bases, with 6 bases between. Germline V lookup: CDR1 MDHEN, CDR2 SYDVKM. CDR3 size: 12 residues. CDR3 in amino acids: CASSLRGSPLHF. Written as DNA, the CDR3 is TGTGCCAGCAGTTTAAGGGGCTCACCCCTCCACTTT.

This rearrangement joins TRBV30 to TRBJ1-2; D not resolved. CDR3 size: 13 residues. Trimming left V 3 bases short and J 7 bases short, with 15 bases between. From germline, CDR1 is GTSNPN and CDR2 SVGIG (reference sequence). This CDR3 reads CAWSGITASGYTF. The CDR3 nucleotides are TGTGCCTGGAGCGGGATAACCGCGAGTGGCTACACCTTC. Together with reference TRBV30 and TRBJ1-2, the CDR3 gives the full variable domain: SQTIHQWPATLVQPVGSPLSLECTVEGTSNPNLYWYRQAAGRGLQLLFYSVGIGQISSEVPQNLSASRPQDRQFILSSKKLLLSDSGFYLCAWSGITASGYTFGSGTRLTVV.

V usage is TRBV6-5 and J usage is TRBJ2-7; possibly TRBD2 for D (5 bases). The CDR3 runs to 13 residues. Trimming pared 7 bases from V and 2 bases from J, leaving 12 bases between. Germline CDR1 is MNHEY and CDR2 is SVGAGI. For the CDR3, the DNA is TGTGCCAGCAAAAGGACTGTCCCCTACGAGCAGTACTTC. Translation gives CASKRTVPYEQYF.

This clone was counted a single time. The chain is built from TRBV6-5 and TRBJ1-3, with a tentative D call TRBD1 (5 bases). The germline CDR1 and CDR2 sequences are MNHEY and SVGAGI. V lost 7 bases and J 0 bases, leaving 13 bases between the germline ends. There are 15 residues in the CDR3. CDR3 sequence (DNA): TGTGCCAGCAAATATGGGGCGAGCTCTGGAAACACCATATATTTT. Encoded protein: CASKYGASSGNTIYF.

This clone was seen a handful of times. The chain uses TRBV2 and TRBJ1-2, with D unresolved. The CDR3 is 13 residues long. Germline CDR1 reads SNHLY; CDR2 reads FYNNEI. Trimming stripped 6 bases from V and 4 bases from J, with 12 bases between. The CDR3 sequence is CASSTEALYGYTF. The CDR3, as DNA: TGTGCCAGCAGCACGGAGGCACTCTATGGCTACACCTTC.

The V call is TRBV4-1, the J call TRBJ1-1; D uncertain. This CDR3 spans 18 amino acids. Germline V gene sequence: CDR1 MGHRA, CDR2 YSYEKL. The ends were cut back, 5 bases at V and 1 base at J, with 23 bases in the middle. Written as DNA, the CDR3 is TGCGCCAGCAGCTGGTGGGTACGGGTAGGTAGTACGAACACTGAAGCTTTCTTT. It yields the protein CASSWWVRVGSTNTEAFF.

In nucleotides, the CDR3 is TGTGCCAGCTCACCACCCCCGGGCAGGACAGCGTTCTACGAGCAGTACTTC. This translates into CASSPPPGRTAFYEQYF. The rearrangement joins TRBV18 to TRBJ2-7; D is perhaps TRBD1 (6 bases). Looked up from germline, CDR1 is KGHSH and CDR2 is LQKENI. The CDR3 is made up of 17 amino acids. Deletions cut 0 bases from V and 3 bases from J, with 18 bases between.

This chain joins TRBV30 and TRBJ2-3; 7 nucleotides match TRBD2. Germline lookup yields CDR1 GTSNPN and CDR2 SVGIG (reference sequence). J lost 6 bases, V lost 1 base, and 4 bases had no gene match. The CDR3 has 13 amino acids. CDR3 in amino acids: CAWSENSGDTQYF. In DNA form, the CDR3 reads TGTGCCTGGAGTGAGAATAGCGGGGATACGCAGTATTTT.

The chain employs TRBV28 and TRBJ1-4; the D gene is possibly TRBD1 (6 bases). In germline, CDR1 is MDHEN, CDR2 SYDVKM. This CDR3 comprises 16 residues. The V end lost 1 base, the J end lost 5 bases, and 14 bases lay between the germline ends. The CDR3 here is CASSLFSTRGNEKLFF. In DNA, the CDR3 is TGTGCCAGCAGTTTATTCTCCACCAGGGGAAATGAAAAACTGTTTTTT.

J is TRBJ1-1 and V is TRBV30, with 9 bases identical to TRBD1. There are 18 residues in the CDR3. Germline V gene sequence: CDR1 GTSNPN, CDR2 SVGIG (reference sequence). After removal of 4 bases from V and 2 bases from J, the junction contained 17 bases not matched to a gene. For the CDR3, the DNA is TGTGCCTGGAAGATTCGTGGGTCGGGACAGGGTGGAAACACTGAAGCTTTCTTT. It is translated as CAWKIRGSGQGGNTEAFF.

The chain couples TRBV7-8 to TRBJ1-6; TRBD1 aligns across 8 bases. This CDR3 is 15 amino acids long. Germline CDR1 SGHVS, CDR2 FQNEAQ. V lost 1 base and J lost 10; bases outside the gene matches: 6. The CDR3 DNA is TGTGCCAGCAGCTTAGGGACAGGGAAAGGCTCACCCCTCCACTTT. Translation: CASSLGTGKGSPLHF.

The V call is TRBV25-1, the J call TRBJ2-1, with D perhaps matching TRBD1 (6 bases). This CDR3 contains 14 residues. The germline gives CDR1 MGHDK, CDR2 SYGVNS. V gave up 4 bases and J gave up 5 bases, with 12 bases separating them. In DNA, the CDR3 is TGTGCCAGCAGTGGCTACAGGGCAAACAATGAGCAGTTCTTC. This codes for CASSGYRANNEQFF.

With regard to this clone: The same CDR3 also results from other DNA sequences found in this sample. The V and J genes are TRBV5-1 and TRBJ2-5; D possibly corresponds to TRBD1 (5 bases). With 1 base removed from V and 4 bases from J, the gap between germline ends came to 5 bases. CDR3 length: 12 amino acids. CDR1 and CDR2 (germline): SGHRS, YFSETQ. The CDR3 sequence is CASSLQGETQYF. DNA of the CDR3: TGCGCCAGCAGCTTGCAGGGAGAGACCCAGTACTTC.